These 9 T cell receptor beta chains share one sample of origin, sequenced in a study of CXCR3-negative and CXCR3-positive naive CD8 T cells (dated by TCRdb to between 2018 and 2021). The sample was run on a NextSeq 550. The Human TCR Profiling Kit (MiLaboratory) was used to prepare UMI-labeled 5' RACE TRB cDNA libraries. Each CDR3 protein sequence appears as one entry after TCRdb reprocessed the reads, and no DNA is included. Per the sample table, the count is about 62,000 distinct CDR3 sequences. The ten top clones hold 4.3% of the sample. Material for sequencing was naive CXCR3- CD8+ T cells from blood. The cell subset or site label, as the study defines it: CD45RO-CCR7+CD27+CD95- naive CD8+ T cells lacking CXCR3 (TNR3-). These receptors originate from a human donor in good health. Some clones in this sample may be carry-over from other donors' samples.

The rearrangement links TRBV7-3 to TRBJ2-1; TCRdb's assignment of TRBD2 cannot be checked, as there is no DNA. The CDR3 length is 16 residues. The germline gives CDR1 SGHTA, CDR2 FQGTGA. This CDR3 is CASSFYSGGHWDEQFF.

The chain uses TRBV12-3 or TRBV12-4 and TRBJ2-1; TCRdb names TRBD1, which stays unverified in the absence of DNA. This CDR3 spans 13 amino acids. This CDR3 is CASSRQVYNEQFF.

This chain joins TRBV29-1 and TRBJ1-2; TCRdb's D gene call, TRBD1, goes unchecked for lack of DNA. There are 17 residues in the CDR3. Per the germline V gene, CDR1 is SQVTM and CDR2 is ANQGSEA. CDR3 sequence reads: CSVEAGQGRLMGYGYTF.

The chain uses TRBV10-3 and TRBJ2-1; there is no DNA to check the TCRdb D call of TRBD1. Germline V gives CDR1 ENHRY, CDR2 SYGVKD. The CDR3 covers 18 residues. CDR3 sequence reads: CAITRGTGVVGIHNEQFF.

The chain combines TRBV20-1 with TRBJ2-7; the D gene TCRdb calls, TRBD2, cannot be checked with no DNA. Germline-derived CDR1 and CDR2 are DFQATT and SNEGSKA (reference sequence). The CDR3 has 14 residues. The CDR3 protein is CSARVKTSPYEQYF.

This chain connects TRBV28 to TRBJ2-2; TCRdb reports TRBD2, a call that lacks DNA to check it against. There are 21 residues in the CDR3. CDR1 is MDHEN and CDR2 is SYDVKM in the germline V gene. CDR3 residues: CASFTSSLGTSGGANTGELFF.

J is TRBJ2-2 and V is TRBV7-2; TCRdb lists TRBD2, though no DNA is available to test this call. The CDR3 totals 15 residues. Germline V gene sequence: CDR1 SGHTA, CDR2 FQGNSA. The CDR3 region is CASSTPGLAGGELFF.

The CDR3 protein is CSVGTTTNYGYTF. The V call is TRBV29-1, the J call TRBJ1-2; lacking DNA, the TRBD1 call made by TCRdb goes unchecked. Germline V gene data show CDR1 as SQVTM and CDR2 as ANQGSEA. This CDR3 has 13 residues.

J is TRBJ2-3 and V is TRBV29-1; TCRdb gives TRBD1 as the D gene, but with no DNA this cannot be confirmed. Germline lookup yields CDR1 SQVTM and CDR2 ANQGSEA. This CDR3 is 15 amino acids long. The CDR3 protein is CSVEGTGRFTDTQYF.